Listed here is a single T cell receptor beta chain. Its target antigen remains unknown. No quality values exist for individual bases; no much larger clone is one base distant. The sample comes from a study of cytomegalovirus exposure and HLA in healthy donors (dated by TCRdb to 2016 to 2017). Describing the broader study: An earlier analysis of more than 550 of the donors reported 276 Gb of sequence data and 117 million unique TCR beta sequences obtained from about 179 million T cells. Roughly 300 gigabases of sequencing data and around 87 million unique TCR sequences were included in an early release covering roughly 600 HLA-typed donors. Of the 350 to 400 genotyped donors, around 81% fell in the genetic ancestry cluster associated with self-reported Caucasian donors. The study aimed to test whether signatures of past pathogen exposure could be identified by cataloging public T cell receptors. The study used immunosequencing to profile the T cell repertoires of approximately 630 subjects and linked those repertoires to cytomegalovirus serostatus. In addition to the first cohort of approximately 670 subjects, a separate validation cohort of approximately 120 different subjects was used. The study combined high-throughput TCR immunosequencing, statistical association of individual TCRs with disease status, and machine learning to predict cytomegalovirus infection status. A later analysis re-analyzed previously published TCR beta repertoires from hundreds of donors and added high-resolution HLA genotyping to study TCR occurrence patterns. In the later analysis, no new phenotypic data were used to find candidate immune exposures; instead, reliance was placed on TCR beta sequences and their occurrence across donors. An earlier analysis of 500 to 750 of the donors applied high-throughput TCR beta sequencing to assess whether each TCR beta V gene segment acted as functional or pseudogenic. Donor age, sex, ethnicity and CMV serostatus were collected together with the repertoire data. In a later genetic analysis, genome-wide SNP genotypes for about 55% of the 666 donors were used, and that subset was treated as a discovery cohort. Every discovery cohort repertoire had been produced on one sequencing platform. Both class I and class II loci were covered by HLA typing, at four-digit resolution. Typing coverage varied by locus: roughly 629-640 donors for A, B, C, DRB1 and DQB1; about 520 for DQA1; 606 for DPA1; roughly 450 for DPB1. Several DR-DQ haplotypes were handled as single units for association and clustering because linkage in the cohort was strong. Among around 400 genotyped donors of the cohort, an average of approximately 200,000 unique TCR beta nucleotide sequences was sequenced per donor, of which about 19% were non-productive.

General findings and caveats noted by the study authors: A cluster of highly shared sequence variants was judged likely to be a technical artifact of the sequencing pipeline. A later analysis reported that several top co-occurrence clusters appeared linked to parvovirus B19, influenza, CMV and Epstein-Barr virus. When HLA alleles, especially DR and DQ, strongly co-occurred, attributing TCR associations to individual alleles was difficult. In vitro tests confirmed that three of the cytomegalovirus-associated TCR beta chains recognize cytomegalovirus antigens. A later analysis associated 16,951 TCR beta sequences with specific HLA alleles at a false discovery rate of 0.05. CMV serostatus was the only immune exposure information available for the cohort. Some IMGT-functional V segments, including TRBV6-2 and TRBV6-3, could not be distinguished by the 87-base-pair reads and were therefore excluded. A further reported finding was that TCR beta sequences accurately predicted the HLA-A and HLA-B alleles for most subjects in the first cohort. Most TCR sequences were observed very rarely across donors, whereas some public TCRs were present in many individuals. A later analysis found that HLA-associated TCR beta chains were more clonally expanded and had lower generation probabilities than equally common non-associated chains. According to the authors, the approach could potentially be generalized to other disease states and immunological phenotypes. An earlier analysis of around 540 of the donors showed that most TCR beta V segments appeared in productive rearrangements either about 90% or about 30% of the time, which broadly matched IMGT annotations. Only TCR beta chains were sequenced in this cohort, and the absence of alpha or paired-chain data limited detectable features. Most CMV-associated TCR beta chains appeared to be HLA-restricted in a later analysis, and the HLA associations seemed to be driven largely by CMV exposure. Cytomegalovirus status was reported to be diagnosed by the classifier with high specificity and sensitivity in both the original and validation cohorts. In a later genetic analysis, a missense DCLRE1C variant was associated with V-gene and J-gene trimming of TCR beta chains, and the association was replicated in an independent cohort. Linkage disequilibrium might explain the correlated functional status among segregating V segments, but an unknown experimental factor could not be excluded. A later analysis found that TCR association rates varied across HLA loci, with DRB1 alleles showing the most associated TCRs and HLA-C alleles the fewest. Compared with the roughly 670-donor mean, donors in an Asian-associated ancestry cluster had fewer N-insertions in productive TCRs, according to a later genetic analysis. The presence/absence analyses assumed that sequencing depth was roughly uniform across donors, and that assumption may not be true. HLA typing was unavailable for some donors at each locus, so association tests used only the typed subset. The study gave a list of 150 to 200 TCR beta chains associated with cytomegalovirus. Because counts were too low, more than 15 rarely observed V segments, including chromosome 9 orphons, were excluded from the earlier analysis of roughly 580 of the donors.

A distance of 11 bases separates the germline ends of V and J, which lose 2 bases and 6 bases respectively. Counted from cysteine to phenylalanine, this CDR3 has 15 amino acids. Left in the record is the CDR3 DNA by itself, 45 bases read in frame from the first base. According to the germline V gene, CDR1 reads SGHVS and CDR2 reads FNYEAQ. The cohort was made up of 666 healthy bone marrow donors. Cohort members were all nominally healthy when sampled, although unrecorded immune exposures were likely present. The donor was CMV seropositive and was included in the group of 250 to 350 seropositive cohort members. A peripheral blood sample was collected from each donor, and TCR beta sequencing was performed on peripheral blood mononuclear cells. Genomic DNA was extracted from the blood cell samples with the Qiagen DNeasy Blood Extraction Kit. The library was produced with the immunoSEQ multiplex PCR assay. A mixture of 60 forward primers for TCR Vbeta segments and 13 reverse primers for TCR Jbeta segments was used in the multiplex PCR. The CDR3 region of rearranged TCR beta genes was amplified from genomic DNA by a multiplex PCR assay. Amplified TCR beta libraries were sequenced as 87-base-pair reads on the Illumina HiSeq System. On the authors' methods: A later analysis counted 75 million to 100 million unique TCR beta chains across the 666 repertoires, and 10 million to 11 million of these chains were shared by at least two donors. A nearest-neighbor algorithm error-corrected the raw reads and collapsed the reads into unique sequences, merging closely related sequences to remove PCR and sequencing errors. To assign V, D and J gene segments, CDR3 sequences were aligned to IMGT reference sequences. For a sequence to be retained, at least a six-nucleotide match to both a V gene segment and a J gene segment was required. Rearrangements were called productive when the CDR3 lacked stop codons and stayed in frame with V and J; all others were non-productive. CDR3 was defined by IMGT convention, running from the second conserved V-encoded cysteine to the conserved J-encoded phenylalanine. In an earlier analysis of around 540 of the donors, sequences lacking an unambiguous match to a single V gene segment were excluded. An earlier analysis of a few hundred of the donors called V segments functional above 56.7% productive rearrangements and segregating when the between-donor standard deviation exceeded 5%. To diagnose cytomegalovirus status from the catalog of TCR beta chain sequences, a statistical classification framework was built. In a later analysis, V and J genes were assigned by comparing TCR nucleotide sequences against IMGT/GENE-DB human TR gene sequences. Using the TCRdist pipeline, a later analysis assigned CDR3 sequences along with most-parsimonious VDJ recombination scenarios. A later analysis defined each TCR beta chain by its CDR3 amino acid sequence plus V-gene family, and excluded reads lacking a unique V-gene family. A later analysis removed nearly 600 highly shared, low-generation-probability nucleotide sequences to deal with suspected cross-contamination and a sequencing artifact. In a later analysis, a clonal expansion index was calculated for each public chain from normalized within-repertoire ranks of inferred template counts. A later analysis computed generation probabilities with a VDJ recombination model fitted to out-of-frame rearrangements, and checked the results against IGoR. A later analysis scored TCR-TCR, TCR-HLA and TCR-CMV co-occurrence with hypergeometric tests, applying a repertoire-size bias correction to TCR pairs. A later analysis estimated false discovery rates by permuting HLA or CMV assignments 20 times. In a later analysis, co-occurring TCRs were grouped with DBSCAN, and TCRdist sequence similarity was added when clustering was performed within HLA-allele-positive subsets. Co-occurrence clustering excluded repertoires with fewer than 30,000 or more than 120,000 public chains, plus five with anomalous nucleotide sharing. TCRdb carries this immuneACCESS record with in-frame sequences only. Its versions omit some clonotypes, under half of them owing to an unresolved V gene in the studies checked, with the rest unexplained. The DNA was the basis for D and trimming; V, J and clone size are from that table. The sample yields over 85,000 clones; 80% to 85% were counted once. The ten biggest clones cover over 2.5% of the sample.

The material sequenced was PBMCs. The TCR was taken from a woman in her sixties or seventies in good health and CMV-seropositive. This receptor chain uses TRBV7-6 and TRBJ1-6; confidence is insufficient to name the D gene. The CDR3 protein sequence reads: CASSLMAERNSPLHF. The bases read TGTGCCAGCAGCTTAATGGCAGAGCGTAATTCACCCCTCCACTTT.